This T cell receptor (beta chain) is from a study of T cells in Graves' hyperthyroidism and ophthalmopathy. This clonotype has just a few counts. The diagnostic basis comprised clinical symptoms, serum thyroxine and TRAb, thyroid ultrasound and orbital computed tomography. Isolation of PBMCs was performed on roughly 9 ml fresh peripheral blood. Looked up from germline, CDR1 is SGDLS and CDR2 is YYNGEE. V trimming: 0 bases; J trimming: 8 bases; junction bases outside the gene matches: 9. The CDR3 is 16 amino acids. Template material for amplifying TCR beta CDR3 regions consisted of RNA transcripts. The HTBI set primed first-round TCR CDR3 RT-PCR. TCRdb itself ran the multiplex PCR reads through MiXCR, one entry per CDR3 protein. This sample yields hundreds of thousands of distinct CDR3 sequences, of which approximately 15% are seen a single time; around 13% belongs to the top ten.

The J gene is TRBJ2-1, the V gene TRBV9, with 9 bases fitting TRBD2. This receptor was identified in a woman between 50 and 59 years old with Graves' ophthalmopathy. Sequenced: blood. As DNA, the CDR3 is TGTGCCAGCAGCGTAGGGGCGGGAGGGTCTTCGGATGAGCAGTTCTTC. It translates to CASSVGAGGSSDEQFF. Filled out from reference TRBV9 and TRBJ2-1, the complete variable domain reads DSGVTQTPKHLITATGQRVTLRCSPRSGDLSVYWYQQSLDQGLQFLIQYYNGEERAKGNILERFSAQQFPDLHSELNLSSLELGDSALYFCASSVGAGGSSDEQFFGPGTRLTVL.